This entry is about one T cell receptor beta chain. This sample was included in a study of blood T cell repertoires in COVID-19. Study as a whole: Researchers got acute and convalescent COVID-19 samples from the United States, Italy and Spain. Sample material is recorded as cDNA or gDNA derived from T cells, B-cell-depleted T cells, or PBMCs.

Per the authors' pipeline: Reference gene primer amplification yielded estimated nucleated cell counts. The assay was immunoSEQ multiplex PCR, and TCRdb's table has in-frame clones only and misses some. V, J and clone size are those of that table, while D and trimming were read from the DNA. The profile shows 35,000 to 50,000 clones, roughly 80% of them singletons. The CDR3 covers 15 residues. The germline V and J ends were trimmed by 0 bases and 1 base, with 9 bases remaining between them. From germline, CDR1 is SNHLY and CDR2 FYNNEI. V gene TRBV2 combines with J gene TRBJ1-1, with D unclear. This TCR was recovered from a man in his 60s in a cohort sampled during active COVID-19. The sequenced sample was peripheral blood. CDR3 DNA: TGTGCCAGCAGTGAAGCCCGAACAGCGAACACTGAAGCTTTCTTT. It encodes CASSEARTANTEAFF.